The text below deals with one T cell receptor (beta chain). The entry originates in a study of T cell changes during pregnancy in multiple sclerosis. The germline gives CDR1 SNHLY, CDR2 FYNNEI. V was clipped by 6 bases and J by 8 bases; unmatched bases: 4. CDR3 length equals 13 residues. Only in-frame clones appear in the TCRdb table, and some are missing; sequencing was by immunoSEQ multiplex PCR. The data contain about 89,000 clones, over 85% of them singletons. The gene calls are TRBV2 and TRBJ2-6; 7 nucleotides match TRBD1. The sequences come from peripheral blood, collected after pregnancy. This receptor was obtained from a female donor in good health, enrolled as a control in a pregnancy study. DNA of the CDR3: TGTGCCAGCAGGAGGGGACAGACCAACGTCCTGACTTTC. Amino acid sequence: CASRRGQTNVLTF.